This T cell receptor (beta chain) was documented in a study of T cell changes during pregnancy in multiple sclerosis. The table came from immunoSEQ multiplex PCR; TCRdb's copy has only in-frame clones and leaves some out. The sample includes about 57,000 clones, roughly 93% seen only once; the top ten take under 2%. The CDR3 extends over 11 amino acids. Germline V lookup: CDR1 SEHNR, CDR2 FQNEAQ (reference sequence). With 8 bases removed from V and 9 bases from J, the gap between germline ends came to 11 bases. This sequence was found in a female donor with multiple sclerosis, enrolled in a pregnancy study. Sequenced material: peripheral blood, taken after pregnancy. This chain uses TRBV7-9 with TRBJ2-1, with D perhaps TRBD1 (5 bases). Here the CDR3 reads CASERGFEQFF. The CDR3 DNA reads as TGTGCCAGCGAAAGGGGATTTGAGCAGTTCTTC.